This TCR beta chain was recorded in a study of blood T cell repertoires in COVID-19. Study as a whole: Collection of acute and convalescent COVID-19 samples took place in the United States, Italy and Spain. Sample material is recorded as cDNA or gDNA derived from T cells, B-cell-depleted T cells, or PBMCs.

Authors' analysis steps: Amplification of reference gene primers was used by the study to estimate nucleated cell counts. Here immunoSEQ multiplex PCR was the method, and the copy in TCRdb shows in-frame clones only, minus some. V, J and clone size were drawn from that table, and D and trimming were deduced from the DNA. The sample contains about 13,000 clones, around 91% of which appear only once. The clonotype was recovered from a human donor with active COVID-19. The donor label of this sample is uncertain. Sequenced: peripheral blood.

The CDR3 loop reads CASSAPGTSGYNEQFF. The CDR3, as DNA: TGTGCCAGCAGCGCACCTGGGACTAGCGGCTACAATGAGCAGTTCTTC. The chain joins TRBV9 to TRBJ2-1; 11 bases agree with TRBD2. The trim removed 3 bases at V and 3 bases at J, leaving 5 bases unmatched. Germline V lookup: CDR1 SGDLS, CDR2 YYNGEE. This CDR3 is built from 16 residues.